Below, 21 T cell receptor beta chains from the same sample are listed, as sequenced in a study of Tregs in tolerant kidney transplant recipients. Mixed chimerism was transient after nonmyeloablative marrow transplants from related graft donors. Assay: immunoSEQ multiplex PCR; the TCRdb copy retains only in-frame clones and omits some. This table has tens of thousands of clones, about 91% appearing once. This specimen consisted of CD4+ T cells from blood (PBMCs), obtained 24 months after the transplant. The receptor set was obtained from a human patient who received a combined kidney and bone marrow transplant. A subset of T cells may come from the graft donor.

In nucleotides, the CDR3 is TGTGCCAGCAGTGCCGGGAGCTCCTACGAGCAGTACTTC. Translating gives CASSAGSSYEQYF. The chain links TRBV25-1 to TRBJ2-7; tentative D call: TRBD2 (6 bases). The V gene lost 4 bases and the J gene lost 0 bases, with 7 bases spanning the gap. There are 13 residues in the CDR3. CDR1 is MGHDK and CDR2 is SYGVNS in the germline V gene.

CDR3 protein: CASSFLGGPTGELFF. The CDR3 DNA is TGTGCCAGCAGCTTCCTGGGCGGGCCCACCGGGGAGCTGTTTTTT. The genes are TRBV7-3 and TRBJ2-2; perhaps TRBD2 as D (5 bases). This CDR3 is 15 amino acids long. The V end lost 3 bases, the J end lost 4 bases, and 12 bases lay between the germline ends. The germline V gene has CDR1 SGHTA and CDR2 FQGTGA.

The genes are TRBV5-5 and TRBJ1-2; no reliable D call. V lost 3 bases to trimming and J lost 5 bases, with 5 bases between them. Germline CDR1 is SGHKS and CDR2 is YYEKEE (reference sequence). There are 11 residues in the CDR3. CDR3 DNA sequence: TGTGCCAGCAGCTCGACATATGGCTACACCTTC. This encodes CASSSTYGYTF.

V gene TRBV10-1 combines with J gene TRBJ1-3; 7 nucleotides match TRBD1. The trim removed 5 bases at V and 4 bases at J, leaving 2 bases unmatched. Looked up from germline, CDR1 is WNHNN and CDR2 is SYGVQD (reference sequence). The length of the CDR3 is 13 residues. CDR3 sequence reads: CASSLRGGNTIYF. In nucleotides, the CDR3 is TGCGCCAGCAGTCTCAGGGGGGGAAACACCATATATTTT.

The rearrangement links TRBV5-5 to TRBJ1-1; maybe TRBD1 (5 bases). The CDR3 totals 14 residues. In germline, CDR1 is SGHKS, CDR2 YYEKEE (reference sequence). Trimming removed 3 bases from V and 4 bases from J, with 13 bases in between. The CDR3 bases are TGTGCCAGCAGCTGGAAGATGGGGGGCACTGAAGCTTTCTTT. This translates into CASSWKMGGTEAFF.

The chain carries TRBV5-6 and TRBJ2-1; possible D gene TRBD2, 5 bases. CDR3 size: 18 residues. The V gene's germline CDR1 is SGHDT and CDR2 YYEEEE. Trimming stripped 0 bases from V and 6 bases from J, with 22 bases between. The CDR3 sequence: CASSLVRRDLMDSNEQFF. CDR3 DNA sequence: TGTGCCAGCAGCTTGGTTCGTCGAGACTTGATGGACTCCAATGAGCAGTTCTTC.

The J gene is TRBJ2-7, the V gene TRBV21-1; the D call TRBD1 from the table was never checked on the DNA. TRBV21-1 is a listed pseudogene. The CDR3 has 18 residues. CDR3 in amino acids: CASSSLPYRQGGIYEQYF. CDR3 DNA: TGTGCCAGCAGCTCCCTGCCCTATAGACAGGGGGGTATCTACGAGCAGTACTTC.

The chain uses TRBV11-3 and TRBJ2-2; 10 bases are a match to TRBD2. This CDR3 is built from 15 residues. Losses at the gene ends were 5 bases for V and 3 bases for J; bases not matched to a gene: 3. CDR1 SGHNT and CDR2 YENEEA come from the germline V gene. The CDR3 coding sequence is TGTGCCAGCAGCCCCGGACTAGCGGACACCGGGGAGCTGTTTTTT. Encoded protein: CASSPGLADTGELFF.

The rearrangement joins TRBV7-9 to TRBJ1-2, with D unclear. V lost 5 bases to trimming and J lost 0 bases, with 16 bases between them. This CDR3 spans 16 amino acids. The germline V gene has CDR1 SEHNR and CDR2 FQNEAQ (reference sequence). The CDR3 bases are TGTGCCAGCAGCCCCCTGGAGGTTCGATCTAACTATGGCTACACCTTC. It yields the protein CASSPLEVRSNYGYTF. The variable domain in full, completed from reference TRBV7-9 and TRBJ1-2, reads DTGVSQNPRHKITKRGQNVTFRCDPISEHNRLYWYRQTLGQGPEFLTYFQNEAQLEKSRLLSDRFSAERPKGSFSTLEIQRTEQGDSAMYLCASSPLEVRSNYGYTFGSGTRLTVV.

The chain is built from TRBV7-8 and TRBJ1-2, with 7 bases aligning to TRBD1. V lost 10 bases and J lost 8; bases outside the gene matches: 13. This CDR3 is 13 amino acids long. Germline V gives CDR1 SGHVS, CDR2 FQNEAQ. The CDR3 DNA reads as TGTGCCACTACCGGACAGGCAAGGGGAGGCTACACCTTC. Its translation is CATTGQARGGYTF.

V is TRBV5-6 and J is TRBJ1-4; no definite D call. The CDR3 has 15 residues. The germline V gene has CDR1 SGHDT and CDR2 YYEEEE. V lost 3 bases, J lost 1 base, and 10 bases lay in between. The CDR3 region is CASSWRWGTNEKLFF. CDR3 sequence (DNA): TGTGCCAGCAGCTGGAGGTGGGGAACTAATGAAAAACTGTTTTTT.

This clone was counted only a few times. J is TRBJ1-2 and V is TRBV2; possible D gene TRBD1, 6 bases. V lost 3 bases and J 0 bases, leaving 11 bases between the germline ends. CDR3 length: 15 amino acids. CDR1 and CDR2 (germline): SNHLY, FYNNEI. The CDR3: CASSDRDTANYGYTF. For the CDR3, the DNA is TGTGCCAGCAGTGATCGGGACACGGCTAACTATGGCTACACCTTC. The variable domain in full, completed from reference TRBV2 and TRBJ1-2, reads EPEVTQTPSHQVTQMGQEVILRCVPISNHLYFYWYRQILGQKVEFLVSFYNNEISEKSEIFDDQFSVERPDGSNFTLKIRSTKLEDSAMYFCASSDRDTANYGYTFGSGTRLTVV.

The chain employs TRBV6-6 and TRBJ2-5, with D possibly matching TRBD2 (6 bases). The germline CDR1 and CDR2 sequences are MNHNY and SVGAGI (reference sequence). Trimming left V 5 bases short and J 4 bases short, with 14 bases between. CDR3 size: 14 residues. In DNA, the CDR3 is TGTGCCAGCAGTCCCGGGAGAGGGGCAGAGACCCAGTACTTC. This encodes CASSPGRGAETQYF.

The chain couples TRBV30 to TRBJ2-7; a weak D match, TRBD1 (5 bases). Trimming removed 5 bases at V and 4 bases at J, with 12 bases between. The CDR3 spans 12 residues. From germline, CDR1 is GTSNPN and CDR2 SVGIG (reference sequence). CDR3 loop: CAWSRADYEQYF. The CDR3 DNA follows: TGTGCCTGGTCCAGGGCGGATTACGAGCAGTACTTC.

The chain uses TRBV9 and TRBJ2-5, with 8 bases lining up with TRBD2. Germline CDR1 is SGDLS and CDR2 is YYNGEE. This CDR3 contains 17 residues. With V trimmed by 0 bases and J by 3 bases, 10 bases remained unmatched. CDR3: CASSVAAGVRGEETQYF. CDR3 in DNA: TGTGCCAGCAGCGTAGCGGCAGGGGTGCGGGGGGAAGAGACCCAGTACTTC.

This chain links TRBV7-2 with TRBJ1-1, with 7 positions matching TRBD1. CDR1 is SGHTA and CDR2 is FQGNSA in the germline V gene. The V gene end was trimmed by 5 bases and the J gene end by 1 base; junction bases not matched to a gene: 7. This CDR3 comprises 15 residues. In DNA, the CDR3 is TGTGCCAGCAGCCCAGGGGGTTGGGGGAACACTGAAGCTTTCTTT. This sequence encodes CASSPGGWGNTEAFF.

This clone was counted a single time. The chain recombines TRBV29-1 with TRBJ2-3; tentative D call: TRBD2 (5 bases). The CDR3 spans 14 residues. Germline V CDR1 and CDR2: SQVTM, ANQGSEA. The V end lost 4 bases, the J end lost 1 base, and 12 bases lay between the germline ends. CDR3 loop: CSVGRTGGTDTQYF. The CDR3 DNA sequence: TGCAGCGTTGGCAGGACCGGGGGCACAGATACGCAGTATTTT.

J is TRBJ2-7 and V is TRBV5-1; D possibly corresponds to TRBD2 (6 bases). Germline V lookup: CDR1 SGHRS, CDR2 YFSETQ. V lost 1 base to trimming and J lost 2 bases, with 16 bases between them. The CDR3 extends over 16 amino acids. The CDR3 loop reads CASSLSGGLVPYEQYF. DNA of the CDR3: TGCGCCAGCAGCTTGTCAGGAGGGCTTGTTCCCTACGAGCAGTACTTC.

The genes are TRBV5-6 and TRBJ1-2; D ambiguous. V lost 2 bases to trimming and J lost 3 bases, with 8 bases between them. Germline V gene data show CDR1 as SGHDT and CDR2 as YYEEEE. The CDR3 consists of 13 residues. The CDR3 here is CASSFGTDYGYTF. CDR3 in DNA: TGTGCCAGCAGCTTTGGCACAGACTATGGCTACACCTTC.

This clone was detected once. J is TRBJ2-1 and V is TRBV13; possibly TRBD1 for D (6 bases). The V end lost 3 bases, the J end lost 3 bases, and 21 bases lay between the germline ends. Germline CDR1 PRHDT, CDR2 FYEKMQ (reference sequence). The CDR3 has 18 amino acids. The CDR3 sequence is CASSFVRIQGASYNEQFF. For the CDR3, the DNA is TGTGCCAGCAGCTTTGTTCGTATACAGGGAGCTAGCTACAATGAGCAGTTCTTC.

The V and J genes are TRBV6-5 and TRBJ2-3, with D maybe TRBD2 (7 bases). Trimming stripped 0 bases from V and 8 bases from J, with 18 bases between. The CDR3 is 16 residues long. Germline lookup yields CDR1 MNHEY and CDR2 SVGAGI. The CDR3 DNA reads TGTGCCAGCAGTTACTCACCAGGGGCGGGAGAGGGTACGCAGTATTTT. It translates to CASSYSPGAGEGTQYF.